Shown below are 3 T cell receptor beta chains from a single sample sequenced in a study of cytomegalovirus exposure and HLA in healthy donors. Both 60 Vbeta primers and 13 Jbeta primers went into the PCR. The method was immunoSEQ multiplex PCR; TCRdb's version includes in-frame clones alone and lacks a portion of them. The sample yields around 130,000 clones, of which the top ten take up roughly 2%. The specimen sequenced was PBMCs. The receptors were sampled from a woman in her sixties or seventies in good health and CMV-seronegative.

The chain couples TRBV7-9 to TRBJ2-6; TRBD1 aligns across 7 bases. This CDR3 is 19 amino acids long. Germline V lookup: CDR1 SEHNR, CDR2 FQNEAQ (reference sequence). Unmatched junction bases numbered 14, after V lost 5 bases and J lost 1 base. CDR3 sequence reads: CASSLQGTASGSGANVLTF. CDR3 nucleotides: TGTGCCAGCAGCCTCCAAGGGACAGCTTCCGGATCTGGGGCCAACGTCCTGACTTTC. Variable domain in full (rest from reference TRBV7-9 and TRBJ2-6): DTGVSQNPRHKITKRGQNVTFRCDPISEHNRLYWYRQTLGQGPEFLTYFQNEAQLEKSRLLSDRFSAERPKGSFSTLEIQRTEQGDSAMYLCASSLQGTASGSGANVLTFGAGSRLTVL.

This rearrangement joins TRBV11-2 to TRBJ2-5; D uncertain. The end of the DNA is better explained by TRBJ2-7, so the J call may be wrong. The CDR3 extends over 13 amino acids. Germline V gives CDR1 SGHAT, CDR2 FQNNGV. The CDR3 is CASSVSYSYEQYF. Written as DNA, the CDR3 is TGTGCCAGCAGCGTTTCTTACTCCTACGAGCAGTACTTC.

The chain combines TRBV6-5 with TRBJ1-2; 7 bases line up with TRBD1. CDR3 length equals 13 residues. V lost 5 bases, J lost 4 bases, and 4 bases stayed unmatched. Germline CDR1 and CDR2: MNHEY and SVGAGI. DNA of the CDR3: TGTGCCAGCAGTCAGGGGGACGGCTATGGCTACACCTTC. Protein product: CASSQGDGYGYTF.